This T cell receptor (beta chain) is drawn from a study of blood T cell repertoires in COVID-19. This clone came up a few times. This CDR3 has 15 amino acids. Trimming took 0 bases from V and 9 from J; bases not matched to a gene: 7. Germline assignment: CDR1 SGHNT and CDR2 YENEEA. Study processing details: Reference gene primers were amplified, and this amplification served to estimate nucleated cell counts. Assay: immunoSEQ multiplex PCR; the TCRdb copy retains only in-frame clones and omits some. The V and J calls and the clone size are those of that table, but D and trimming were determined from the DNA. The sample includes over 150,000 clones, roughly 80% seen only once; the top ten take roughly 3.2%. Participants were aged roughly 18 to 89 years from approximately 25 US areas. Participant reports of clinical history set cohort assignment. What the recovered Cohort 3 donors had was two negative PCRs, clearance, or symptom resolution.

The genes are TRBV11-3 and TRBJ2-1, with 8 bases that match TRBD2. The receptor's source is a woman aged 25 to 45 who had recovered from COVID-19. Sequences were obtained from PBMCs or T cells enriched from blood (not recorded which). CDR3 loop: CASSLDRLAGSEQFF. The CDR3 DNA follows: TGTGCCAGCAGCTTAGATCGGCTAGCGGGCTCTGAGCAGTTCTTC.